In its sample, the clone carrying this T cell receptor (beta chain) was seen a few times. The CDR3 is 13 residues long. Germline V CDR1 and CDR2: SGHDN, FVKESK. V lost 0 bases and J lost 6, with 6 bases in between. Profiling relied on immunoSEQ multiplex PCR, and the TCRdb table lists in-frame clones only, not all of them. The data contain around 130,000 clones, less than 95% of them singletons. This entry belongs to a study of control samples from healthy donors and cancer patients. Material: blood. The TCR was taken from a young man in good health. The chain uses TRBV14 and TRBJ2-4; D unclear. CDR3 loop: CASSQDEGNIQYF. CDR3 DNA sequence: TGTGCCAGCAGCCAAGATGAAGGAAACATTCAGTACTTC.